Following are 11 T cell receptor beta chains from one sample sequenced in a study of cytomegalovirus exposure and HLA in healthy donors (dated by TCRdb to the late 2010s). Receptor libraries were prepared by the immunoSEQ multiplex PCR assay. The multiplex PCR relied on a mix of 60 forward primers for TCR Vbeta segments and 13 reverse primers for TCR Jbeta segments. TCRdb retrieved this table from immuneACCESS and kept in-frame rearrangements only. Not all clones are present; in checked studies, unresolved V genes account for under half, and no reason is known for the remainder. This sample has 120,000 to 150,000 clones in its table, and roughly 73% of those were observed once. The ten most abundant clones make up 1% to 1.5% of the sample. Sequencing input: PBMCs. The receptors were sampled from a woman aged 40 to 50 in good health and CMV-seronegative.

The V and J genes are TRBV2 and TRBJ2-5, with D unclear. Germline V lookup: CDR1 SNHLY, CDR2 FYNNEI. The CDR3 is 16 amino acids. V was pared by 5 bases and J by 9 bases, with 25 bases between. DNA of the CDR3: TGTGCCAGCAGTACCAATCTTGGCGGATCCGGTGCGGCCCAGTACTTC. Its protein is CASSTNLGGSGAAQYF.

The rearrangement joins TRBV7-2 to TRBJ2-2; the match to TRBD2 covers 10 bases. The CDR3 spans 15 residues. Germline assignment: CDR1 SGHTA and CDR2 FQGNSA. V gave up 6 bases and J gave up 4 bases; unmatched junction bases: 5. Here the CDR3 reads CASRSSGGSTGELFF. CDR3 bases: TGTGCCAGCAGGTCTAGCGGGGGTAGCACCGGGGAGCTGTTTTTT.

This sequence joins TRBV19 and TRBJ1-2; D is perhaps TRBD1 (6 bases). The CDR3 covers 15 residues. The V gene lost 5 bases and the J gene lost 6 bases, with 19 bases spanning the gap. The V gene's germline CDR1 is LNHDA and CDR2 SQIVND (reference sequence). This CDR3 is CASSFSDSRTHGYTF. The CDR3 DNA sequence: TGTGCCAGTAGTTTCTCGGACAGCCGAACTCATGGCTACACCTTC.

J is TRBJ2-1 and V is TRBV5-1, with TRBD1 identical over 7 bases. Germline loops: CDR1 SGHRS, CDR2 YFSETQ. Germline trimming cut 4 bases from V and 3 bases from J; bases unmatched to any gene: 13. This CDR3 has 17 amino acids. The CDR3 region has the DNA TGCGCCAGCAGCCCCGGGACAGAGCCAATGTACTACAATGAGCAGTTCTTC. This sequence encodes CASSPGTEPMYYNEQFF.

The genes are TRBV21-1 and TRBJ1-4; the DNA was not used to check the table's D call, TRBD1. TRBV21-1 is described as a pseudogene. The CDR3 length is 17 residues. In DNA form, the CDR3 reads TGTGCCAGCAGCAAAGCTCGAGTGGACAGGGTGAGGGAAAAACTGTTTTTT. Translation: CASSKARVDRVREKLFF.

This clone was detected only once. The chain combines TRBV2 with TRBJ2-2, with a tentative D call TRBD2 (5 bases). V gave up 8 bases and J gave up 6 bases, with 13 bases separating them. Looked up from germline, CDR1 is SNHLY and CDR2 is FYNNEI. The CDR3 totals 13 residues. The CDR3 nucleotides are TGTGCCAGCCTTTTCCTCGGGGCCGGGGAGCTGTTTTTT. It specifies CASLFLGAGELFF.

Regarding this clone: Within the sample, other DNA sequences also encode this same CDR3. The chain couples TRBV5-1 to TRBJ2-5; 8 nucleotides match TRBD2. There are 14 residues in the CDR3. The V gene's germline CDR1 is SGHRS and CDR2 YFSETQ. The trim removed 1 base at V and 5 bases at J, leaving 4 bases unmatched. For the CDR3, the DNA is TGCGCCAGCAGCTTGATCGGGGGGGCCGAGACCCAGTACTTC. Translating it yields CASSLIGGAETQYF.

This sequence joins TRBV19 and TRBJ1-1; 8 bases map to TRBD1. The CDR3 is made up of 15 amino acids. The trim removed 3 bases at V and 5 bases at J, leaving 8 bases unmatched. Per germline, CDR1 LNHDA and CDR2 SQIVND (reference sequence). CDR3 sequence reads: CASSIVGQGGTEAFF. CDR3 DNA: TGTGCCAGTAGTATCGTCGGACAGGGAGGGACTGAAGCTTTCTTT.

This chain connects TRBV6-5 to TRBJ1-1; TRBD1 agrees at 8 bases. V lost 6 bases, J lost 0 bases, and 6 bases stayed unmatched. The length of the CDR3 is 15 residues. Germline-derived CDR1 and CDR2 are MNHEY and SVGAGI. The CDR3 nucleotides are TGTGCCAGCAGGTATCACAGGGGGATGAACACTGAAGCTTTCTTT. Translation: CASRYHRGMNTEAFF.

The gene calls are TRBV18 and TRBJ1-6; 7 nucleotides agree with TRBD1. The CDR3 length is 14 residues. With V trimmed by 6 bases and J by 7 bases, 6 bases remained unmatched. The germline V gene has CDR1 KGHSH and CDR2 LQKENI. DNA for the CDR3: TGTGCCAGCTCTCTCAACAGGGGCAATTCACCCCTCCACTTT. It is translated as CASSLNRGNSPLHF.

CDR3 sequence (DNA): TGCGCCAGCAGCCAATCCTTTTTGCAGGGCAGCTCCTACGAGCAGTACTTC. Amino acid sequence: CASSQSFLQGSSYEQYF. The chain employs TRBV4-1 and TRBJ2-7; D might be TRBD1 (5 bases). Germline CDR1 is MGHRA and CDR2 is YSYEKL. Trimming pared 2 bases from V and 0 bases from J, leaving 17 bases between. The CDR3 consists of 17 residues.